A selection of T cell receptor beta chains follows, all from one sample in a study of T cell repertoires in cytomegalovirus infection. TCRdb reprocessed the reads with MiXCR, giving one entry per CDR3 protein. The sample yields some 920,000 distinct CDR3 sequences, roughly 30% seen once. Their antigens remain unidentified. The sequencing here drew on cultured CD8+ T cells from PBMCs, taken from culture after CMV antigen stimulation. Receptors were obtained from a human donor in good health (CMV status not recorded). Some clones in this sample may be carry-over from other donors' samples. Both conserved end residues are part of each CDR3. Fields, in order: V gene, D gene, J gene, CDR3 protein. The D gene is left open where the match is weak.

v_call: TRBV27
d_call: NA
j_call: TRBJ1-6
cdr3_aa: CASSSFPPRVYNSPLHF

v_call: TRBV7-3
d_call: TRBD2
j_call: TRBJ2-1
cdr3_aa: CASSFLSGGGSYNEQFF

v_call: TRBV7-2
d_call: TRBD1
j_call: TRBJ1-5
cdr3_aa: CASSFHFSGQGNQPQHF

v_call: TRBV7-2
d_call: NA
j_call: TRBJ1-6
cdr3_aa: CASSPRDVASPLHF

v_call: TRBV6-5
d_call: NA
j_call: TRBJ2-3
cdr3_aa: CASSLRGVGTDTQYF

v_call: TRBV12-3/TRBV12-4
d_call: NA
j_call: TRBJ1-4
cdr3_aa: CASSLASPPTGNEKLFF

v_call: TRBV14
d_call: TRBD2
j_call: TRBJ2-3
cdr3_aa: CASSQDAGGLTDTQYF

v_call: TRBV4-3
d_call: NA
j_call: TRBJ2-1
cdr3_aa: CASSQDLEWGVQFF

v_call: TRBV12-3/TRBV12-4
d_call: NA
j_call: TRBJ1-2
cdr3_aa: CASRELAGYTF

v_call: TRBV7-2
d_call: NA
j_call: TRBJ2-2
cdr3_aa: CASTLPGSDTGELFF

v_call: TRBV4-3
d_call: NA
j_call: TRBJ1-1
cdr3_aa: CASSQGVGGQNEAFF

v_call: TRBV12-3/TRBV12-4
d_call: NA
j_call: TRBJ2-5
cdr3_aa: CASSAPWGQGSLGETQYF

v_call: TRBV19
d_call: NA
j_call: TRBJ1-1
cdr3_aa: CASSPPRQPENTEAFF

v_call: TRBV7-2
d_call: TRBD1
j_call: TRBJ1-1
cdr3_aa: CASSQPQGASTEAFF

v_call: TRBV20-1
d_call: NA
j_call: TRBJ2-6
cdr3_aa: CSARKTEGGPSGANVLTF

v_call: TRBV12-3/TRBV12-4
d_call: TRBD1
j_call: TRBJ2-1
cdr3_aa: CASSFYRGQNEQFF

v_call: TRBV6-1
d_call: NA
j_call: TRBJ2-5
cdr3_aa: CASAREMGETQYF

v_call: TRBV20-1
d_call: NA
j_call: TRBJ1-1
cdr3_aa: CSARDHLNSGRRTTNTEAFF

v_call: TRBV7-9
d_call: NA
j_call: TRBJ2-1
cdr3_aa: CASSLPLGALDEQFF

v_call: TRBV19
d_call: TRBD1
j_call: TRBJ1-1
cdr3_aa: CASSMGTVPNTEAFF

v_call: TRBV19
d_call: NA
j_call: TRBJ1-1
cdr3_aa: CASSIDGGNTEAFF

v_call: TRBV19
d_call: NA
j_call: TRBJ2-2
cdr3_aa: CASRWRGFGTGELFF

v_call: TRBV6-1
d_call: NA
j_call: TRBJ1-5
cdr3_aa: CASSEVASYSNQPQHF

v_call: TRBV7-8
d_call: TRBD2
j_call: TRBJ2-2
cdr3_aa: CASSLGLAGALLNTGELFF

v_call: TRBV12-3/TRBV12-4
d_call: TRBD2
j_call: TRBJ2-2
cdr3_aa: CASTPGLGGGELFF

v_call: TRBV10-2
d_call: TRBD1
j_call: TRBJ1-2
cdr3_aa: CASRQGMDGYTF

v_call: TRBV27
d_call: NA
j_call: TRBJ1-4
cdr3_aa: CASSLIRGATNEKLFF

v_call: TRBV7-6
d_call: NA
j_call: TRBJ2-6
cdr3_aa: CASSPSRSGANVLTF

v_call: TRBV6-2/TRBV6-3
d_call: NA
j_call: TRBJ2-7
cdr3_aa: CASSYYPDSSSYEQYF

v_call: TRBV12-3/TRBV12-4
d_call: TRBD2
j_call: TRBJ2-2
cdr3_aa: CASSFSLAGMTGELFF

v_call: TRBV7-6
d_call: TRBD2
j_call: TRBJ2-1
cdr3_aa: CASSPLAGGRVEQFF

v_call: TRBV5-6
d_call: NA
j_call: TRBJ2-5
cdr3_aa: CASCLAGEVWGTQYF